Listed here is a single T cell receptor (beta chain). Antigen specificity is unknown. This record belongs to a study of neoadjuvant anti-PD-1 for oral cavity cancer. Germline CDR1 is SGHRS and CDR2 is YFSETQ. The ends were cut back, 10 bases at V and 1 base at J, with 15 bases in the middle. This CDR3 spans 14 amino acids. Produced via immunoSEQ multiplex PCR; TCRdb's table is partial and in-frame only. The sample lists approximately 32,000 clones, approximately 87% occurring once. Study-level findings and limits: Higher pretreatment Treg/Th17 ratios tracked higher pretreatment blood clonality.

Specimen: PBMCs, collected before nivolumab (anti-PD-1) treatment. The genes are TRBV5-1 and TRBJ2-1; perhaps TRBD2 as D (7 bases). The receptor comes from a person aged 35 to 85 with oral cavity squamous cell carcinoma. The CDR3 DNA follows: TGCGCCTCATCAGAGGGGGGGTCCTACAATGAGCAGTTCTTC. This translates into CASSEGGSYNEQFF. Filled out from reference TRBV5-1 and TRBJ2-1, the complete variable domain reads KAGVTQTPRYLIKTRGQQVTLSCSPISGHRSVSWYQQTPGQGLQFLFEYFSETQRNKGNFPGRFSGRQFSNSRSEMNVSTLELGDSALYLCASSEGGSYNEQFFGPGTRLTVL.